The rows below give T cell receptor beta chains drawn from one sample of a study of breast tumors, draining lymph nodes, adjacent tissues. TCRdb reanalysed the multiplex PCR reads using MiXCR and keeps one entry per CDR3 protein. The sample shows some 38,000 distinct CDR3 sequences, over 30% of them seen only once. What was sequenced was breast tumor tissue. All receptors derive from a female donor with breast cancer. Some clones in this sample may be carry-over from other donors' samples. Both conserved end residues are part of each CDR3. The D gene is left open where the match is weak. Expanded clones get a size class; other rows say once, few or many, or leave the size out.

NA	TRBV5-1	many	TRBJ2-7	CASSRGGAATYEQYF	TGCGCCAGCAGCAGGGGAGGCGCAGCTACCTACGAGCAGTACTTC
TRBD1	TRBV12-3/TRBV12-4	many	TRBJ2-1	CASARGQGGDNEQFF	TGTGCCAGCGCCCGGGGACAGGGTGGGGACAATGAGCAGTTCTTC
TRBD2	TRBV27	few	TRBJ2-1	CASSQGLAGEHEQFF	TGTGCCAGCAGTCAAGGACTAGCGGGAGAGCATGAGCAGTTCTTC
NA	TRBV7-9	many	TRBJ2-5	CASSLALATGQETQYF	TGTGCCAGCAGCTTAGCACTTGCGACCGGCCAAGAGACCCAGTACTTC
NA	TRBV28	NA	TRBJ1-4	CASRATFSPLFF	TGTGCCAGCAGGGCCACGTTTTCTCCACTGTTTTTT
TRBD2	TRBV10-3	many	TRBJ2-3	CAILAGATDTQYF	TGTGCCATCCTAGCGGGAGCGACAGATACGCAGTATTTT
TRBD1	TRBV7-8	many	TRBJ1-5	CASRDRGRNQPQHF	TGTGCCAGCAGGGACAGGGGTAGGAATCAGCCCCAGCATTTT
TRBD1	TRBV18	NA	TRBJ2-7	CASFRTGGYEQYF	TGTGCCAGCTTCCGGACAGGGGGATACGAGCAGTACTTC
NA	TRBV7-9	many	TRBJ2-3	CASSLRVVADTDTQYF	TGTGCCAGCAGCTTGCGCGTGGTAGCGGACACAGATACGCAGTATTTT
NA	TRBV12-3/TRBV12-4	many	TRBJ2-1	CASSSGERYQFF	TGTGCCAGCAGCTCGGGTGAGAGATACCAGTTCTTC
TRBD1	TRBV28	few	TRBJ1-2	CASSLDRGQGSYTF	TGTGCCAGCAGCCTAGACAGGGGCCAGGGTAGCTACACCTTC
NA	TRBV3-1	many	TRBJ2-7	CASSQGSTGRSYEQYF	TGTGCCAGCAGCCAAGGGAGCACCGGGCGGTCCTACGAGCAGTACTTC
TRBD2	TRBV4-3	NA	TRBJ2-2	CASSQGVSGRGNTGELFF	TGCGCCAGCAGCCAAGGTGTTAGCGGGAGAGGGAACACCGGGGAGCTGTTTTTT
NA	TRBV2	many	TRBJ2-5	CASSEGARGTQYF	TGTGCCAGCAGTGAAGGGGCCCGGGGGACCCAGTACTTC
TRBD2	TRBV7-9	NA	TRBJ2-3	CASSFLAGGWSTDTQYF	TGTGCCAGCAGCTTTCTAGCGGGAGGGTGGAGCACAGATACGCAGTATTTT
TRBD2	TRBV10-1	many	TRBJ2-2	CAEGLAGAWNTGELFF	TGCGCCGAGGGACTAGCGGGAGCGTGGAACACCGGGGAGCTGTTTTTT
TRBD2	TRBV7-9	many	TRBJ2-1	CASSLASGRGRSYNEQFF	TGTGCCAGCAGCTTAGCTAGCGGGAGGGGAAGGTCCTACAATGAGCAGTTCTTC
NA	TRBV7-8	NA	TRBJ2-7	CASSSGQPSSYEQYF	TGTGCCAGCAGCTCGGGCCAACCTAGCTCCTACGAGCAGTACTTC